This is a list of T cell receptor beta chains from one sample in a study of cytomegalovirus exposure and HLA in healthy donors. The data were produced by immunoSEQ multiplex PCR, yet TCRdb's version contains in-frame clones alone and is incomplete. The sample yields 160,000 or so clones, 82% seen once. The sample comprised PBMCs. The receptors come from a woman between 45 and 65 years old in good health and CMV-seropositive. The conserved cysteine and the conserved F or W are not part of the CDR3 here. The order of the fields is V gene, J gene, D gene, CDR3 protein. The D gene is left open where the match is weak.

>TRBV6-6|TRBJ1-1|NA
ASSYDSRNTEAF
>TRBV2|TRBJ1-5|NA
ASSPGLGQPQH
>TRBV4-3|TRBJ2-7|NA
ASSQGLVSGGLSYEQY
>TRBV19|TRBJ2-1|TRBD2
ASSRAGGGGEQF
>TRBV2|TRBJ2-3|TRBD1
ASSSGDRGTDTQY
>TRBV6-1|TRBJ1-1|NA
ASSAIRGTEAF
>TRBV2|TRBJ2-1|TRBD2
ASKQGLAEYNEQF
>TRBV2|TRBJ2-1|TRBD1
ASLGAPGQGGEQF
>TRBV7-8|TRBJ2-7|TRBD1
ASSLGQGAYEQY
>TRBV5-8|TRBJ1-2|TRBD1
ASSLFPGQRYGYT
>TRBV11-2|TRBJ2-5|NA
ASSLRETQY
>TRBV30|TRBJ2-7|TRBD1
AGRQGTYEQY
>TRBV7-2|TRBJ2-3|TRBD2
ASSRTRGGGTDTQY
>TRBV19|TRBJ1-5|TRBD1
ASSTWDRGLYQPQH
>TRBV11-2|TRBJ2-7|NA
ASSPVQGHYEQY
>TRBV7-2|TRBJ1-2|TRBD1
ASSPKTGIYGYT
>TRBV27|TRBJ2-7|NA
ASSPYRDGYEQY
>TRBV10-3|TRBJ2-1|TRBD2
AIGDSGGPYNEQF
>TRBV29-1|TRBJ1-1|TRBD1
SVRPGTGSTEAF
>TRBV30|TRBJ1-6|TRBD1
AWQGQGVSPLH
>TRBV6-5|TRBJ2-1|TRBD2
ASSYYVGGAISEQF
>TRBV7-2|TRBJ1-1|TRBD1
ASSFGTGNTEAF
>TRBV5-1|TRBJ1-1|NA
ASSLGGNTEAF
>TRBV23-1|TRBJ1-6|NA
ASSQSSCSYNSPLH
>TRBV27|TRBJ2-1|NA
ASSLAAGSYNEQF
>TRBV27|TRBJ1-5|NA
ASSEALNQPQH
>TRBV7-2|TRBJ1-5|TRBD1
ASSLSGQGAGSNQPQH
>TRBV6-1|TRBJ2-7|TRBD2
ASSSGGKAYEQY
>TRBV7-2|TRBJ1-5|NA
ASSETGTPNQPQH
>TRBV13|TRBJ2-2|TRBD1
ASSYRQGSILNTGELF
>TRBV13|TRBJ2-3|NA
ASSLRRQGGNTQY
>TRBV7-2|TRBJ2-2|NA
ASSFDSSKTGELF
>TRBV21-1|TRBJ2-3|NA
ASSKDRCTDTQY
>TRBV7-7|TRBJ1-3|NA
ASSQAPGNTIY
>TRBV7-6|TRBJ2-1|TRBD2
ASSPLAGGVDEQF
>TRBV28|TRBJ1-2|NA
ASSLGGTGNYGYT